This T cell receptor (beta chain) was recorded in a study of T cells in Graves' hyperthyroidism and ophthalmopathy. Absent ophthalmopathy progression within 18 months defined stable Graves' hyperthyroidism. The PBMCs studied were ones that came from about 10 ml fresh peripheral blood. A few counts support this clonotype. Antigen unknown. TCR beta CDR3 regions were amplified from RNA. HTBI primers drove first-round RT-PCR of the TCR CDR3. TCRdb fed the multiplex PCR reads into MiXCR, producing one record per CDR3 protein. The sample includes around 420,000 distinct CDR3 sequences, approximately 14% of them seen just once. General study findings and limits: Ophthalmopathy was predicted by the model a median of approximately six months ahead of onset. Ophthalmopathy stood apart from stable hyperthyroidism in a 13 V-J model.

Germline V lookup: CDR1 LNHDA, CDR2 SQIVND (reference sequence). The CDR3 length is 14 residues. Trimming pared 7 bases from V and 0 bases from J, leaving 12 bases between. The sequence was collected from a young woman with Graves' hyperthyroidism. The material sequenced was blood. This chain connects TRBV19 to TRBJ1-1; D remains unclear. The CDR3 DNA is TGTGCCAGTAATGTAGGGAACTTGAACACTGAAGCTTTCTTT. The encoded protein is CASNVGNLNTEAFF.